This is a list of T cell receptor beta chains from one sample in a study of blood T cell repertoires in COVID-19. Libraries were prepared by immunoSEQ multiplex PCR; TCRdb keeps only in-frame clonotypes and omits some of them. The sample consists of 150,000 to 200,000 clones, approximately 78% of them appearing once. The sequencing sample was made of peripheral blood. The receptor source for this set is a human donor in a cohort sampled during active COVID-19. CDR3s include the opening cysteine and the closing phenylalanine or tryptophan. Each record gives: D gene, V gene, J gene, CDR3 protein. The D gene is left open where the match is weak.

D: TRBD2; V: TRBV10-2; J: TRBJ2-4; CDR3: CASRTSGGAKNIQYF
D: NA; V: TRBV5-4; J: TRBJ1-6; CDR3: CASSLVDSPLHF
D: NA; V: TRBV6-5; J: TRBJ2-7; CDR3: CASSLEEAYEQYF
D: NA; V: TRBV27; J: TRBJ2-7; CDR3: CASREGRYEQYF
D: TRBD2; V: TRBV5-4; J: TRBJ2-1; CDR3: CASSSSGNSLYNEQFF
D: TRBD1; V: TRBV29-1; J: TRBJ1-3; CDR3: CSVGLSGGGNTIYF
D: TRBD1; V: TRBV2; J: TRBJ1-3; CDR3: CASSSRTGPFGGNTIYF
D: NA; V: TRBV7-9; J: TRBJ1-2; CDR3: CASSLATRATGYTF
D: TRBD1; V: TRBV9; J: TRBJ1-2; CDR3: CASSGRQGERYGYTF
D: NA; V: TRBV30; J: TRBJ1-6; CDR3: CAWINTGTYGSPLHF
D: NA; V: TRBV30; J: TRBJ1-2; CDR3: CAWSAGAGYGYTF
D: TRBD1; V: TRBV4-3; J: TRBJ1-6; CDR3: CASSQDRPQMGTVNSPLHF
D: NA; V: TRBV12-3/TRBV12-4; J: TRBJ1-1; CDR3: CASSLQNEAFF
D: NA; V: TRBV7-2; J: TRBJ1-5; CDR3: CASSLNREQPQHF
D: TRBD2; V: TRBV9; J: TRBJ2-7; CDR3: CASSVAGGTHEQYF
D: NA; V: TRBV2; J: TRBJ1-1; CDR3: CASVKRVEAFF